Each of the 5 T cell receptor beta chains below was sequenced from the same sample in a study of blood T cell repertoires in COVID-19 (TCRdb year 2020). The library was produced with the immunoSEQ multiplex PCR assay. Held by TCRdb, this immuneACCESS table contains in-frame sequences only and omits some clones. Under half of the omission traces to an unresolved V gene where checked; the cause of the rest is unknown. A total of some 100,000 clones appear in this sample, just under 80% of them only once. The top ten clones comprise under 35% of the sample. Sequencing was done on a sample of peripheral blood. These receptors were taken from a man aged 70-80 years with active or convalescent COVID-19.

CDR3 protein: CASSHVLLQNTEAFF. The CDR3 bases are TGTGCCAGCAGTCATGTCCTCTTACAGAACACTGAAGCTTTCTTT. The chain links TRBV28 to TRBJ1-1; D is ambiguous. V was shortened by 5 bases and J by 1 base, with 14 bases between the two germline ends. Germline assignment: CDR1 MDHEN and CDR2 SYDVKM. CDR3 length: 15 amino acids. Supplemented by reference TRBV28 and TRBJ1-1, the full variable domain reads DVKVTQSSRYLVKRTGEKVFLECVQDMDHENMFWYRQDPGLGLRLIYFSYDVKMKEKGDIPEGYSVSREKKERFSLILESASTNQTSMYLCASSHVLLQNTEAFFGQGTRLTVV.

This clone was observed a few times. The chain joins TRBV5-5 to TRBJ2-1; 8 bases fit TRBD2. Losses at the gene ends were 2 bases for V and 1 base for J; bases not matched to a gene: 2. Germline V gives CDR1 SGHKS, CDR2 YYEKEE (reference sequence). The CDR3 has 15 amino acids. CDR3 DNA sequence: TGTGCCAGCAGCTTATCGGGAGGGTCCTACAATGAGCAGTTCTTC. Its translation is CASSLSGGSYNEQFF.

V usage is TRBV7-9 and J usage is TRBJ2-7; D possibly corresponds to TRBD1 (5 bases). CDR3 length equals 13 residues. Germline assignment: CDR1 SEHNR and CDR2 FQNEAQ (reference sequence). The V end was cut by 4 bases, the J end by 5 bases, with 12 bases between. The CDR3: CASSSTRAHEQYF. In DNA form, the CDR3 reads TGTGCCAGCAGCTCAACCAGGGCCCACGAGCAGTACTTC.

The gene calls are TRBV6-2 or TRBV6-3 and TRBJ1-5; D gene ambiguous. This CDR3 is 15 amino acids long. The germline V and J ends were trimmed by 2 bases and 5 bases, with 13 bases remaining between them. CDR1 and CDR2 from the germline V gene are MNHEY and SVGEGT. The CDR3 loop reads CASSYAVIQDQPQHF. The CDR3 DNA reads as TGTGCCAGCAGTTACGCAGTAATACAAGATCAGCCCCAGCATTTT.

This chain joins TRBV7-3 and TRBJ1-6; 10 nucleotides line up with TRBD1. With V trimmed by 3 bases and J by 5 bases, 1 base remained unmatched. Germline V gene data show CDR1 as SGHTA and CDR2 as FQGTGA. The CDR3 contains 15 residues. The CDR3 reads CASSLTGGDNSPLHF. CDR3 coding DNA: TGTGCCAGCAGCTTGACAGGGGGCGATAATTCACCCCTCCACTTT.